Listed below are T cell receptor beta chains from one sample, sequenced in a study of CD8+ T cells in alopecia areata. Produced via immunoSEQ multiplex PCR; TCRdb's table is partial and in-frame only. The repertoire holds some 200,000 clones, with roughly 40% as singletons. This sample comprised CD4+ T cells sorted from blood, obtained at roughly week 36, from a patient treated with tofacitinib. Receptors originate from a human donor with alopecia areata. CDR3s include the opening cysteine and the closing phenylalanine or tryptophan. A D gene is named only where the DNA matches it firmly. Clone size is given for some rows only: seen once, a few or many times, or a class if the clone is expanded.

TRBV6-1	11	.	.	TRBJ2-1	CASRNKNEQFF	TGTGCCAGCCGAAACAAAAATGAGCAGTTCTTC
TRBV18	14	.	.	TRBJ2-5	CASSQVALQETQYF	TGTGCCAGCTCACAAGTAGCGTTACAAGAGACCCAGTACTTC
TRBV19	15	TRBD2	.	TRBJ2-1	CASSIWGSGIPRQFF	TGTGCCAGTAGTATTTGGGGTAGCGGGATCCCAAGGCAGTTCTTC
TRBV29-1	14	.	few	TRBJ1-1	CSVGGSKGLAEAFF	TGCAGCGTTGGAGGCTCGAAAGGATTAGCTGAAGCTTTCTTT
TRBV9	14	TRBD1	.	TRBJ2-2	CASTRDRNTGELFF	TGTGCCAGCACCCGGGACAGGAACACCGGGGAGCTGTTTTTT
TRBV30	12	.	.	TRBJ2-7	CAWRPGLYEQYF	TGTGCCTGGAGACCGGGCCTTTACGAGCAGTACTTC
TRBV29-1	13	.	.	TRBJ1-1	CSVERGWDTEAFF	TGCAGCGTTGAAAGGGGGTGGGACACTGAAGCTTTCTTT
TRBV6-5	15	.	few	TRBJ1-2	CASSYSSTSNYGYTF	TGTGCCAGCAGTTACTCATCGACATCTAACTATGGCTACACCTTC
TRBV5-1	13	.	.	TRBJ1-2	CASSPGLINGYTF	TGCGCCAGCAGCCCTGGACTGATAAATGGCTACACCTTC
TRBV15	13	.	few	TRBJ1-1	CATSRDLEAEAFF	TGTGCCACCAGCAGAGATCTGGAGGCTGAAGCTTTCTTT
TRBV19	15	TRBD1	few	TRBJ2-7	CASSTPRGTGGTLHF	TGTGCCAGTAGTACCCCCCGCGGGACAGGGGGTACCCTACACTTC
TRBV5-1	15	.	.	TRBJ2-6	CASSLGYSGANVLTF	TGCGCCAGCAGCTTGGGATACTCTGGGGCCAACGTCCTGACTTTC
TRBV30	11	.	.	TRBJ2-5	CAWASRETQYF	TGTGCCTGGGCTAGCAGGGAGACCCAGTACTTC
TRBV6-1	14	TRBD1	.	TRBJ2-7	CASSSENRGYEQYF	TGTGCCAGCAGTTCCGAGAACAGGGGCTACGAGCAGTACTTC
TRBV7-9	14	.	.	TRBJ1-1	CASSPGNGGWEAFF	TGTGCCAGCAGCCCAGGGAATGGGGGCTGGGAAGCTTTCTTT
TRBV6-5	15	TRBD1	.	TRBJ2-4	CASTPTTGAKNIQYF	TGTGCCAGCACACCCACGACAGGGGCCAAAAACATTCAGTACTTC
TRBV5-1	16	TRBD2	.	TRBJ2-1	CASSLRTSGSGNEQFF	TGCGCCAGCAGCTTGCGCACTAGCGGGAGTGGCAATGAGCAGTTCTTC
TRBV29-1	15	TRBD1	few	TRBJ1-2	CSVEDRGELNYGYTF	TGCAGCGTAGAGGACAGGGGAGAGCTAAACTATGGCTACACCTTC
TRBV29-1	12	.	.	TRBJ1-5	CSVQVGNQPQHF	TGCAGCGTTCAGGTCGGCAATCAGCCCCAGCATTTT
TRBV30	14	.	few	TRBJ2-2	CAWDPGPSSGELFF	TGTGCCTGGGATCCGGGACCTTCGTCCGGGGAGCTGTTTTTT
TRBV29-1	15	TRBD1	few	TRBJ2-5	CSVDGTGRFQETQYF	TGCAGCGTGGATGGGACAGGGAGATTCCAAGAGACCCAGTACTTC
TRBV7-9	14	.	.	TRBJ2-1	CASSLSLGGNEQFF	TGTGCCAGCAGCCTCAGCTTGGGGGGCAATGAGCAGTTCTTC
TRBV4-1	17	.	few	TRBJ1-1	CASSQDLTGPMNTEAFF	TGCGCCAGCAGCCAAGATCTAACAGGGCCCATGAACACTGAAGCTTTCTTT
TRBV5-1	15	.	.	TRBJ2-1	CASSSSESSYNEQFF	TGCGCCAGCAGCTCCAGCGAGAGCTCCTACAATGAGCAGTTCTTC
TRBV30	14	.	.	TRBJ2-1	CAWSRADGDNEQFF	TGTGCCTGGAGTCGGGCGGATGGGGACAATGAGCAGTTCTTC
TRBV2	11	.	.	TRBJ1-2	CASTREYGYTF	TGTGCCAGCACGAGGGAATATGGCTACACCTTC
TRBV29-1	14	TRBD2	few	TRBJ2-1	CSVEPSGRNNEQFF	TGCAGCGTTGAACCCAGCGGGAGGAACAATGAGCAGTTCTTC
TRBV11-2	15	.	few	TRBJ1-2	CASSFTRGASNGYTF	TGTGCCAGCAGCTTCACCAGGGGAGCGTCGAATGGCTACACCTTC
TRBV29-1	12	.	.	TRBJ1-1	CSVGTLNTEAFF	TGCAGCGTTGGGACTTTAAACACTGAAGCTTTCTTT
TRBV19	15	.	.	TRBJ1-5	CASSIGRRLNQPQHF	TGTGCCAGTAGTATAGGCCGGCGCCTCAATCAGCCCCAGCATTTT
TRBV7-9	12	.	few	TRBJ2-7	CASSWSSYEQYF	TGTGCCAGCAGCTGGAGCTCCTACGAGCAGTACTTC
TRBV30	14	.	.	TRBJ2-6	CAWSKDSGANVLTF	TGTGCCTGGAGTAAGGATTCTGGGGCCAACGTCCTGACTTTC
TRBV30	14	.	.	TRBJ1-2	CAWSGQSTNYGYTF	TGTGCCTGGAGTGGACAGTCCACCAACTATGGCTACACCTTC
TRBV20-1	11	.	few	TRBJ2-7	CSASDYYEQYF	TGCAGTGCTAGCGACTATTACGAGCAGTACTTC
TRBV7-2	15	.	few	TRBJ2-3	CASSPGGAGTDTQYF	TGTGCCAGCAGCCCAGGAGGGGCGGGCACAGATACGCAGTATTTT
TRBV2	15	TRBD2	few	TRBJ2-1	CASRGTSGRYNEQFF	TGTGCCAGCAGGGGGACTAGCGGGCGCTACAATGAGCAGTTCTTC
TRBV7-9	14	.	few	TRBJ1-1	CASSPSYQFPEAFF	TGTGCCAGCAGTCCGAGCTATCAGTTTCCTGAAGCTTTCTTT
TRBV15	16	TRBD1	.	TRBJ2-5	CATSRDQPDRVKTQYF	TGTGCCACCAGCAGAGATCAGCCGGACAGGGTAAAGACCCAGTACTTC
TRBV28	15	.	.	TRBJ1-4	CASSTPLNTNEKLFF	TGTGCCAGCAGTACCCCCCTGAATACTAATGAAAAACTGTTTTTT
TRBV5-6	15	TRBD1	.	TRBJ1-3	CASSLETGNGNTIYF	TGTGCCAGCAGCTTGGAGACAGGGAATGGAAACACCATATATTTT
TRBV29-1	14	TRBD1	.	TRBJ1-1	CSVSPGQDYTEAFF	TGCAGCGTTTCTCCGGGACAGGATTACACTGAAGCTTTCTTT
TRBV29-1	12	.	few	TRBJ2-5	CSVSRSGETQYF	TGCAGCGTTTCAAGGAGTGGGGAGACCCAGTACTTC
TRBV5-1	15	.	few	TRBJ2-2	CASSLVGSETGELFF	TGCGCCAGCAGCTTGGTCGGGAGCGAGACCGGGGAGCTGTTTTTT
TRBV7-3	14	.	few	TRBJ2-5	CASSFTEIQETQYF	TGTGCCAGCAGCTTCACAGAGATTCAAGAGACCCAGTACTTC
TRBV11-1	14	.	few	TRBJ2-2	CASTTGINTGELFF	TGTGCCAGCACAACCGGGATAAACACCGGGGAGCTGTTTTTT
TRBV25-1	14	TRBD1	.	TRBJ2-3	CATTPPTGTDTQYF	TGTGCCACCACCCCCCCGACAGGGACAGATACGCAGTATTTT
TRBV30	13	TRBD2	.	TRBJ2-5	CAWSKRGGETQYF	TGTGCCTGGAGTAAGCGGGGCGGGGAGACCCAGTACTTC